The rows below give T cell receptor beta chains drawn from one sample of a study of T cells in Graves' hyperthyroidism and ophthalmopathy. TCRdb analysed the multiplex PCR reads with MiXCR anew, one entry per CDR3 protein. The sample contains a few hundred thousand distinct CDR3 sequences, around 20% of which appear only once. What was sequenced was blood. These receptors came from a woman between 45 and 60 years old with Graves' hyperthyroidism. CDR3s include the opening cysteine and the closing phenylalanine or tryptophan. The D gene is left open where the match is weak. Part of the rows lack a size; the others show once, few, many or a class for expanded clones.

>TRBV6-1|.|many|TRBJ1-1
TGTGCCAGCAGTAAGGAGTCGAACACTGAAGCTTTCTTT
CASSKESNTEAFF
>TRBV4-1|.|.|TRBJ2-7
TGCGCCAGCAGCCAAGGGGTAGCGGTGACCTACGAGCAGTACTTC
CASSQGVAVTYEQYF
>TRBV6-1|.|few|TRBJ2-4
TGTGCCAGCAGTGATCTGGGGGCTGTTTCTGGCCGAGAAAACATTCAGTACTTC
CASSDLGAVSGRENIQYF
>TRBV27|TRBD1|many|TRBJ2-7
TGTGCCAGCAGCCGACGTGCGGGACAGGGGGCGTGGGAGCAGTACTTC
CASSRRAGQGAWEQYF
>TRBV24-1|TRBD2|many|TRBJ2-3
TGTGCCACCAGTGACCCCAGCGGGAGGAGCACAGATACGCAGTATTTT
CATSDPSGRSTDTQYF
>TRBV24-1|.|many|TRBJ2-7
TGTGCCACCAGTTTGCGGAGCTCCTACGAGCAGTACTTC
CATSLRSSYEQYF
>TRBV20-1|.|many|TRBJ1-5
TGCAGTGCTAGAGAAGGGGGTGCCCATCAGCCCCAGCATTTT
CSAREGGAHQPQHF
>TRBV20-1|TRBD2|.|TRBJ2-7
TGCAGTGCTAGTCGCGAGCGGGAGACGGACGAGCAGTACTTC
CSASRERETDEQYF
>TRBV12-3/TRBV12-4|TRBD1|few|TRBJ1-1
TGTGCCAGCATCTCCGGGACAGGGGGGATGAACACTGAAGCTTTCTTT
CASISGTGGMNTEAFF
>TRBV20-1|TRBD2|once|TRBJ2-1
TGCAGTGCGCTGACTAGCGGGGGCGAGGCTGAGCAGTTCTTC
CSALTSGGEAEQFF
>TRBV5-1|.|.|TRBJ2-2
TGCGCCAGCAGCTTGGAGTCAGGGAGGAACACCGGGGAGCTGTTTTTT
CASSLESGRNTGELFF
>TRBV30|TRBD2|many|TRBJ2-7
TGTGCCTGGAGTGTACGGCTAGCGGGGACCTACGAGCAGTACTTC
CAWSVRLAGTYEQYF
>TRBV10-3|.|few|TRBJ1-3
TGTGCCATCAGTGAGTCCGGAGGGCCGTATGGAAACACCATATATTTT
CAISESGGPYGNTIYF
>TRBV28|TRBD1|.|TRBJ1-2
TGTGCCAGCAGTTCAGGGGGCGCTAACTATGGCTACACCTTC
CASSSGGANYGYTF
>TRBV5-1|.|many|TRBJ2-2
TGCGCCAGCAGCGGAGGCGACTTAGGGGAAGATACCGGGGAGCTGTTTTTT
CASSGGDLGEDTGELFF